The 29 T cell receptor beta chains listed next were all sequenced from one sample in a study of cytomegalovirus exposure and HLA in healthy donors. Primers: 60 Vbeta forward and 13 Jbeta reverse. Some clones are missing from TCRdb's copy, which holds only in-frame ones; the method was immunoSEQ multiplex PCR. The table records about 90,000 clones, 70% to 90% of them present only once. The sequencing sample was made of PBMCs. These receptor sequences come from a young man in good health and CMV-seronegative.

This clone has more than one count but fewer than ten. The gene calls are TRBV5-1 and TRBJ2-3, with 7 nucleotides matching TRBD2. Germline assignment: CDR1 SGHRS and CDR2 YFSETQ. J was trimmed by 0 bases and V by 4 bases; bases with no gene match: 17. This CDR3 is 19 amino acids long. CDR3: CASSLGGSGISASTDTQYF. The CDR3 DNA sequence: TGCGCCAGCAGCCTCGGGGGAAGCGGGATAAGCGCTAGCACAGATACGCAGTATTTT.

In its sample, this clone was seen once. Mismatch with germline at one junction end may stem from a read error. The gene calls are TRBV29-1 and TRBJ2-1; D may be TRBD2 (6 bases). This CDR3 has 12 amino acids. Germline CDR1 reads SQVTM; CDR2 reads ANQGSEA. The CDR3 sequence: CSVRDSNNEQFF. The CDR3 bases are TGCAGCGTTCGGGACTCCAACAATGAGCAGTTCTTC.

The rearrangement uses TRBV7-3 and TRBJ2-7, with TRBD1 identical over 8 bases. With V trimmed by 2 bases and J by 2 bases, 5 bases remained unmatched. CDR1 and CDR2 (germline): SGHTA, FQGTGA. The CDR3 spans 15 residues. The CDR3 here is CASSLGVGQAYEQYF. In DNA form, the CDR3 reads TGTGCCAGCAGCTTAGGGGTGGGACAGGCCTACGAGCAGTACTTC.

V usage is TRBV15 and J usage is TRBJ2-3, with D hard to call. The V gene's germline CDR1 is LNHNV and CDR2 YYDKDF (reference sequence). V was clipped by 0 bases and J by 6 bases, with 7 bases between them. This CDR3 has 13 residues. The CDR3 protein is CATSRDLGDTQYF. In nucleotides, the CDR3 is TGTGCCACCAGCAGAGACCTCGGGGATACGCAGTATTTT.

On this clone itself: The sample has other DNA sequences that encode this CDR3 too. The chain combines TRBV7-9 with TRBJ1-1, with D possibly TRBD1 on 5 matching bases. With 1 base removed from V and 5 bases from J, the gap between germline ends came to 11 bases. Per the germline V gene, CDR1 is SEHNR and CDR2 is FQNEAQ (reference sequence). The CDR3 is 14 residues long. The CDR3 DNA is TGTGCCAGCAGCTTAGGGGGGAGGAGTACTGAAGCTTTCTTT. It yields the protein CASSLGGRSTEAFF.

The genes are TRBV6-1 and TRBJ1-2; 7 nucleotides match TRBD1. The CDR3 is 14 amino acids. Per the germline V gene, CDR1 is MNHNS and CDR2 is SASEGT. V was pared by 1 base and J by 3 bases, with 2 bases of the junction left unmatched. CDR3 nucleotides: TGTGCCAGCAGTGAAGGCAGGGGGGACTATGGCTACACCTTC. Translating it yields CASSEGRGDYGYTF.

J is TRBJ1-6 and V is TRBV2; tentatively, D is TRBD1 (6 bases). The CDR3 runs 14 residues. Trimming removed 3 bases from V and 8 bases from J, with 11 bases in between. Germline CDR1 SNHLY, CDR2 FYNNEI. This CDR3 reads CASSDRGWDSPLHF. Here the CDR3 DNA reads TGTGCCAGCAGTGACAGGGGATGGGATTCACCCCTCCACTTT.

The chain combines TRBV28 with TRBJ2-3; D unclear. The CDR3 loop spans 18 amino acids. The germline CDR1 and CDR2 sequences are MDHEN and SYDVKM. Trimming pared 1 base from V and 2 bases from J, leaving 19 bases between. For the CDR3, the DNA is TGTGCCAGCAGTTTATCACGGGTCAGACCCCAAATCACAGATACGCAGTATTTT. This gives the protein CASSLSRVRPQITDTQYF.

The table lists this clone with a few counts. The chain links TRBV27 to TRBJ2-3, with TRBD2 matching over 8 bases. The CDR3 has 16 amino acids. Germline assignment: CDR1 MNHEY and CDR2 SMNVEV (reference sequence). The ends lost 5 bases at V and 5 bases at J; junction bases unmatched: 12. In DNA, the CDR3 is TGTGCCAGCAGTCCCAGCGGGGGCCTCCTATTAGATACGCAGTATTTT. As protein: CASSPSGGLLLDTQYF.

The rearrangement links TRBV7-3 to TRBJ2-7; D remains ambiguous. Germline V lookup: CDR1 SGHTA, CDR2 FQGTGA. The V and J ends lost 7 bases and 0 bases respectively, with 7 bases between them. This CDR3 is built from 12 residues. CDR3 loop: CASNQASYEQYF. In DNA form, the CDR3 reads TGTGCCAGCAATCAGGCCTCCTACGAGCAGTACTTC.

V is TRBV6-5 and J is TRBJ2-1, with 10 bases aligning to TRBD1. Trimming removed 6 bases from V and 8 bases from J; junction bases left unmatched: 10. The CDR3 covers 15 residues. Per the germline V gene, CDR1 is MNHEY and CDR2 is SVGAGI. The CDR3 DNA reads TGTGCCAGCAGCGGGGACAGGGGCGTTTTATATGAGCAGTTCTTC. Its protein is CASSGDRGVLYEQFF.

The rearrangement uses TRBV5-4 and TRBJ1-6; D might be TRBD1 (6 bases). Germline loops: CDR1 SGHNT, CDR2 YYREEE (reference sequence). The CDR3 sequence is 14 residues long. The V and J ends lost 4 bases and 7 bases respectively, with 12 bases between them. The DNA for the CDR3 is TGTGCCAGCAGCAGGCGGACAGCGAATTCACCCCTCCACTTT. As protein: CASSRRTANSPLHF.

The rearrangement joins TRBV29-1 to TRBJ2-7; D may be TRBD1 (6 bases). The CDR3 is made up of 12 amino acids. CDR1 SQVTM and CDR2 ANQGSEA come from the germline V gene. V was cut by 5 bases and J by 5 bases, with 13 bases left in between. CDR3 protein: CSVWDTRDEQYF. The CDR3 nucleotides read TGCAGCGTTTGGGACACCCGAGACGAGCAGTACTTC.

J is TRBJ2-1 and V is TRBV7-3; TRBD2 matches at 15 bases. CDR1 and CDR2 from the germline V gene are SGHTA and FQGTGA. Losses at the gene ends were 0 bases for V and 8 bases for J; bases not matched to a gene: 8. The CDR3 is 18 residues long. In nucleotides, the CDR3 is TGTGCCAGCAGCTTAACGAGGGCGGGACTAGCGGGAGGTGATGAGCAGTTCTTC. Translating it yields CASSLTRAGLAGGDEQFF. Full variable domain (rest looked up from reference TRBV7-3 and TRBJ2-1): GAGVSQTPSNKVTEKGKYVELRCDPISGHTALYWYRQSLGQGPEFLIYFQGTGAADDSGLPNDRFFAVRPEGSVSTLKIQRTERGDSAVYLCASSLTRAGLAGGDEQFFGPGTRLTVL.

The chain couples TRBV30 to TRBJ1-6; a weak D match, TRBD1 (6 bases). CDR3 length: 16 amino acids. Per the germline V gene, CDR1 is GTSNPN and CDR2 is SVGIG (reference sequence). Trimming stripped 4 bases from V and 9 bases from J, with 22 bases between. The CDR3 DNA is TGTGCCTGGATGAGGGGGAATAGTGCAGTGGGTTCACCCCTCCACTTT. It specifies CAWMRGNSAVGSPLHF.

This clone came up a few times. The rearrangement uses TRBV6-1 and TRBJ2-7; D ambiguous. V was cut by 2 bases and J by 3 bases, with 5 bases left in between. Per germline, CDR1 MNHNS and CDR2 SASEGT. The CDR3 is 12 residues long. The CDR3 DNA sequence: TGTGCCAGCAGTGAACTTAGCTACGAGCAGTACTTC. Residues: CASSELSYEQYF.

The genes are TRBV28 and TRBJ2-1; 9 bases agree with TRBD1. V lost 6 bases and J lost 6; bases outside the gene matches: 9. There are 15 residues in the CDR3. Looked up from germline, CDR1 is MDHEN and CDR2 is SYDVKM. The CDR3 DNA reads TGTGCCAGCAGCCCACAAGGGACAGGGAGCAATGAGCAGTTCTTC. Protein product: CASSPQGTGSNEQFF.

In this sample, this clone turned up a few times. The J gene is TRBJ1-1, the V gene TRBV5-4; no clear D. The V gene lost 4 bases and the J gene lost 0 bases, with 13 bases spanning the gap. The CDR3 has 15 amino acids. Germline-derived CDR1 and CDR2 are SGHNT and YYREEE (reference sequence). The CDR3 spells CASSPSGGLNTEAFF. The CDR3 DNA is TGTGCCAGCAGCCCCTCGGGAGGGTTGAACACTGAAGCTTTCTTT.

The chain has TRBV19 and TRBJ2-1; 13 positions agree with TRBD2. The CDR3 totals 17 residues. Unmatched junction bases numbered 12, after V lost 10 bases and J lost 3 bases. Germline V gives CDR1 LNHDA, CDR2 SQIVND (reference sequence). The CDR3: CATRGTSGIGIYNEQFF. The DNA of the CDR3 is TGTGCCACGCGAGGGACTAGCGGGATAGGGATCTACAATGAGCAGTTCTTC.

This chain connects TRBV7-2 to TRBJ2-2; D not resolved. This CDR3 spans 11 amino acids. Germline CDR1 SGHTA, CDR2 FQGNSA. Trimming pared 4 bases from V and 8 bases from J, leaving 5 bases between. The DNA of the CDR3 is TGTGCCAGCAGCTCCGGGGGGGAGCTGTTTTTT. This gives the protein CASSSGGELFF.

This chain links TRBV6-5 with TRBJ2-5; D is perhaps TRBD1 (6 bases). CDR3 length equals 14 residues. CDR1 MNHEY and CDR2 SVGAGI come from the germline V gene. V dropped 8 bases and J dropped 6 bases, with 19 bases sitting between them. This CDR3 is CASQDTARGKTQYF. The CDR3 DNA is TGTGCCAGCCAAGACACTGCCAGGGGAAAGACCCAGTACTTC.

The chain links TRBV5-1 to TRBJ2-6, with D possibly being TRBD2 (6 bases). V lost 2 bases and J lost 3, with 9 bases in between. CDR1 and CDR2 from the germline V gene are SGHRS and YFSETQ. The CDR3 spans 15 residues. CDR3: CASSLEGLGANVLTF. The CDR3 bases are TGCGCCAGCAGCTTAGAGGGACTTGGGGCCAACGTCCTGACTTTC. Combining the CDR3 with reference TRBV5-1 and TRBJ2-6 gives the whole variable domain KAGVTQTPRYLIKTRGQQVTLSCSPISGHRSVSWYQQTPGQGLQFLFEYFSETQRNKGNFPGRFSGRQFSNSRSEMNVSTLELGDSALYLCASSLEGLGANVLTFGAGSRLTVL.

The rearrangement links TRBV28 to TRBJ1-1; TRBD1 is a possible D gene (6 bases). CDR1 and CDR2 from the germline V gene are MDHEN and SYDVKM. Trimming removed 6 bases from V and 1 base from J, with 15 bases in between. The CDR3 is 15 residues long. For the CDR3, the DNA is TGTGCCAGCAGCCGCTACACGACAGGGAACACTGAAGCTTTCTTT. Translated: CASSRYTTGNTEAFF. Variable domain in full (rest from reference TRBV28 and TRBJ1-1): DVKVTQSSRYLVKRTGEKVFLECVQDMDHENMFWYRQDPGLGLRLIYFSYDVKMKEKGDIPEGYSVSREKKERFSLILESASTNQTSMYLCASSRYTTGNTEAFFGQGTRLTVV.

This chain joins TRBV11-2 and TRBJ1-3; unclear D gene. Between the trimmed V and J ends, which lost 1 base and 1 base, there was a span of 5 bases. Germline loops: CDR1 SGHAT, CDR2 FQNNGV. The CDR3 sequence is 14 residues long. CDR3 coding DNA: TGTGCCAGCAGCTTAGTGCGGTCTGGAAACACCATATATTTT. This gives the protein CASSLVRSGNTIYF.

This clone was observed a few times. The chain has TRBV20-1 and TRBJ1-2; unclear D gene. From germline, CDR1 is DFQATT and CDR2 SNEGSKA (reference sequence). This CDR3 contains 11 residues. The ends were cut back, 3 bases at V and 8 bases at J, with 10 bases in the middle. The CDR3 spells CSARWHKGYTF. CDR3 coding DNA: TGCAGTGCTAGGTGGCATAAGGGCTACACCTTC.

The chain uses TRBV10-2 and TRBJ2-1, with 10 nucleotides matching TRBD2. The CDR3 is 15 amino acids. The V segment lost 6 bases and the J segment 5 bases; nucleotides outside the gene matches: 7. Germline CDR1 is WSHSY and CDR2 is SAAADI. In nucleotides, the CDR3 is TGCGCCAGCAGGAGCCCGGGACTAGCGAACAATGAGCAGTTCTTC. The encoded protein is CASRSPGLANNEQFF.

The chain uses TRBV4-2 and TRBJ2-5, with D tentatively TRBD2 (5 bases). Germline CDR1 reads LGHNA; CDR2 reads YNFKEQ. The ends were cut back, 2 bases at V and 2 bases at J, with 18 bases in the middle. The CDR3 loop spans 17 amino acids. In DNA, the CDR3 is TGTGCCAGCAGCCAATTGTGGAAAGGGCGGGTTCAAGAGACCCAGTACTTC. It specifies CASSQLWKGRVQETQYF.

This sequence joins TRBV5-1 and TRBJ2-1, with TRBD1 identical over 9 bases. This CDR3 is 16 amino acids long. V lost 4 bases to trimming and J lost 6 bases; unmatched junction nucleotides: 11. Germline lookup yields CDR1 SGHRS and CDR2 YFSETQ. The DNA of the CDR3 is TGCGCCAGCAGCCCTCTACCGGGACAGGGTGCCAATGAGCAGTTCTTC. Its translation is CASSPLPGQGANEQFF.

The CDR3 nucleotides are TGTGCCAGCAGTTTTACCACCCTACAGGTCGACCACAATGAGCAGTTCTTC. Protein product: CASSFTTLQVDHNEQFF. The gene calls are TRBV2 and TRBJ2-1, with a tentative D call TRBD1 (5 bases). This CDR3 has 17 residues. The V end was cut by 5 bases, the J end by 5 bases, with 22 bases between. Germline V lookup: CDR1 SNHLY, CDR2 FYNNEI.